The T cell receptor (beta chain) described here comes from a study of cytomegalovirus exposure and HLA in healthy donors. Study results and caveats: Segments of the TCR beta V type were, in most cases, productive about 90% or about 30% of the time in an earlier analysis. TCR beta chain V- and J-gene trimming was linked, in a later analysis, to a missense variant in DCLRE1C.

This CDR3 region has 14 residues. CDR1 is SGHRS, CDR2 YFSETQ, per germline. Trimming cost V 4 bases and J 8 bases, with 19 bases left between them. PCR employed 60 Vbeta and 13 Jbeta primers. Produced via immunoSEQ multiplex PCR; TCRdb's table is partial and in-frame only. The table records 70,000 to 85,000 clones, roughly 72% of them present only once. About this clone: What it recognizes is unknown.

The sequence came from a man aged 35-49 years in good health and CMV-seropositive. Sample: PBMCs. J is TRBJ2-7 and V is TRBV5-1; the D is unclear. The CDR3 spells CASSPLPLPTQQYF. The CDR3 DNA reads as TGCGCCAGCAGCCCCCTCCCTTTACCTACGCAGCAGTACTTC.